This TCR beta chain was captured in a study of cytomegalovirus exposure and HLA in healthy donors. The donors belonged to the roughly 130-subject validation cohort, separate from the roughly 710-subject first cohort. Study outcomes and limitations: Diagnosis of cytomegalovirus status made by the classifier reportedly showed high specificity and sensitivity. 150 to 200 TCR beta chains were listed as cytomegalovirus-associated.

Profiled with immunoSEQ multiplex PCR; TCRdb holds only in-frame clones, not every one. Of 130,000 to 150,000 clones listed, around 90% were seen once; the top ten hold 7.5% to 8.5%. This clone appeared once. The antigen is undetermined. The receptor's source is a woman under 30 in good health and CMV-seropositive. The sequencing sample was made of PBMCs.

CDR3 coding DNA: TGTGCCAGTAGTGTACGGTGGGGGCGTAGCAATCAGCCCCAGCATTTT. This sequence encodes CASSVRWGRSNQPQHF. This chain uses TRBV19 with TRBJ1-5; TRBD1 is a possible D gene (6 bases). The ends were cut back, 5 bases at V and 0 bases at J, with 14 bases in the middle. The CDR3 runs to 16 residues. CDR1 is LNHDA, CDR2 SQIVND, per germline (reference sequence).